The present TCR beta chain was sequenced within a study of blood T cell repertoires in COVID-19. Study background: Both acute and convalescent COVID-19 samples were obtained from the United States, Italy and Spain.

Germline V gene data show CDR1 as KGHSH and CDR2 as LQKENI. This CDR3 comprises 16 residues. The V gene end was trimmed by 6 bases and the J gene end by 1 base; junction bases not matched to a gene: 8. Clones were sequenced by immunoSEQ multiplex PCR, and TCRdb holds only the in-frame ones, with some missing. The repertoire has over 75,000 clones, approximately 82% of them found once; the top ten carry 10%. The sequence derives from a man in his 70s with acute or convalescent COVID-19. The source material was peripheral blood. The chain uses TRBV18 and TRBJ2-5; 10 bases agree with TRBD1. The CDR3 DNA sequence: TGTGCCAGCTCGCCTCGGGGACAGGGGTTCCAAGAGACCCAGTACTTC. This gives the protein CASSPRGQGFQETQYF.